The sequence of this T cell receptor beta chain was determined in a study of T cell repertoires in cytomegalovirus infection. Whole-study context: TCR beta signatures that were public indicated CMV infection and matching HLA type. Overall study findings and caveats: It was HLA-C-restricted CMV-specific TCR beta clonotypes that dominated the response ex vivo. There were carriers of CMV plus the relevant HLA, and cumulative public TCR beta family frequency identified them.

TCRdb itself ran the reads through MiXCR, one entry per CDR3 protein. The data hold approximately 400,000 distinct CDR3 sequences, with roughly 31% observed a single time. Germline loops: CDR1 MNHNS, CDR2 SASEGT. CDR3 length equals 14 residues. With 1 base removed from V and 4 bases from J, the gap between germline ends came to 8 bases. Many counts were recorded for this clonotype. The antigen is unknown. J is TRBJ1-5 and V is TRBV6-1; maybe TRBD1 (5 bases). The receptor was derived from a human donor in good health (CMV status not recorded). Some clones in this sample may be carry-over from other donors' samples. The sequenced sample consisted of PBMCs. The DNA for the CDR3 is TGTGCCAGCAGTGAAGAAGGGACTAATCAGCCCCAGCATTTT. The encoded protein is CASSEEGTNQPQHF.